Below, one T cell receptor (beta chain) is given with its context. This record belongs to a study of OX40 agonist ivuxolimab in advanced cancers. Profiling relied on immunoSEQ multiplex PCR, and the TCRdb table lists in-frame clones only, not all of them. Of 75,000 to 80,000 clones listed, just under 85% are singletons. Looked up from germline, CDR1 is SEHNR and CDR2 is FQNEAQ (reference sequence). The CDR3 covers 18 residues. The V gene end was trimmed by 5 bases and the J gene end by 0 bases; junction bases not matched to a gene: 11. The TCR comes from an adult with an advanced solid tumor such as melanoma, head and neck, liver or kidney cancer. The sequenced sample was CD4+ or CD8+ T cells sorted from blood, obtained in a trial of the OX40 agonist ivuxolimab. The gene calls are TRBV7-9 and TRBJ2-1; 9 positions agree with TRBD1. As DNA, the CDR3 is TGTGCCAGCAGCCACCGGGACAGGGCTACCCACTCCTACAATGAGCAGTTCTTC. Its translation: CASSHRDRATHSYNEQFF.